The 29 T cell receptor beta chains below all came from one sample that was sequenced in a study of blood T cell repertoires in COVID-19. Repertoires were generated with immunoSEQ multiplex PCR, while TCRdb's copy carries only in-frame clones and drops some. The sample yields roughly 80,000 clones, approximately 87% seen once. The material sequenced was peripheral blood. The receptor set was obtained from a woman between 65 and 79 years old with acute or convalescent COVID-19.

The rearrangement links TRBV28 to TRBJ1-5; D not resolved. The V end lost 6 bases, the J end lost 2 bases, and 14 bases lay between the germline ends. This CDR3 region has 15 residues. CDR1 MDHEN and CDR2 SYDVKM come from the germline V gene. CDR3 bases: TGTGCCAGCAGGACGTCCGGGGTGGGCAATCAGCCCCAGCATTTT. Amino acid sequence: CASRTSGVGNQPQHF.

The rearrangement uses TRBV7-9 and TRBJ1-4, with D perhaps matching TRBD1 (5 bases). CDR3 length: 13 residues. Germline-derived CDR1 and CDR2 are SEHNR and FQNEAQ (reference sequence). V was trimmed by 6 bases and J by 6 bases, leaving 11 bases between them. The DNA for the CDR3 is TGTGCCAGCAGACCTTCGGGGGATGAAAAACTGTTTTTT. This gives the protein CASRPSGDEKLFF.

The table lists this clone with a few counts. The chain joins TRBV25-1 to TRBJ2-1; 7 bases agree with TRBD2. The CDR3 contains 14 residues. Trimming took 7 bases from V and 6 from J; bases not matched to a gene: 9. The germline V gene encodes CDR1 MGHDK and CDR2 SYGVNS. CDR3 coding DNA: TGTGCCAGCACCGGGACTACCAGACCCAATGAGCAGTTCTTC. Protein sequence: CASTGTTRPNEQFF.

The V gene is TRBV9, the J gene TRBJ2-1; no reliable D call. Trimming pared 4 bases from V and 10 bases from J, leaving 12 bases between. The V gene's germline CDR1 is SGDLS and CDR2 YYNGEE. This CDR3 spans 12 amino acids. DNA for the CDR3: TGTGCCAGCAGCCCCCCGGTCCAAGAGCAGTTCTTC. It specifies CASSPPVQEQFF.

The chain employs TRBV24-1 and TRBJ2-1, with TRBD2 matching 9 bases. The germline V gene encodes CDR1 KGHDR and CDR2 SFDVKD. V lost 8 bases, J lost 1 base, and 5 bases stayed unmatched. This CDR3 is built from 15 residues. CDR3 nucleotide sequence: TGTGCCACCACTCGTAGCGGGGGTTCCTACAATGAGCAGTTCTTC. Amino acids: CATTRSGGSYNEQFF.

The chain links TRBV6-2 or TRBV6-3 to TRBJ2-5; 11 bases are shared with TRBD2. Germline assignment: CDR1 MNHEY and CDR2 SVGEGT. V was pared by 4 bases and J by 0 bases, with 4 bases of the junction left unmatched. The CDR3 spans 16 residues. The CDR3 spells CASSWRTSGYQETQYF. CDR3 bases: TGTGCCAGCAGTTGGAGGACTAGCGGGTACCAAGAGACCCAGTACTTC.

The rearrangement links TRBV28 to TRBJ1-1; D remains ambiguous. Germline CDR1 MDHEN, CDR2 SYDVKM. The V gene lost 2 bases and the J gene lost 0 bases, with 7 bases spanning the gap. The CDR3 consists of 14 residues. The CDR3 protein is CASSLGLMNTEAFF. The CDR3, as DNA: TGTGCCAGCAGTTTAGGCCTCATGAACACTGAAGCTTTCTTT.

The J gene is TRBJ1-2, the V gene TRBV29-1; D uncertain. CDR3 length equals 12 residues. With 0 bases removed from V and 7 bases from J, the gap between germline ends came to 9 bases. Germline V gene lookup returns CDR1 SQVTM and CDR2 ANQGSEA. The CDR3 is CSVEDLSGGYTF. In DNA form, the CDR3 reads TGCAGCGTTGAAGATTTAAGCGGTGGCTACACCTTC.

This chain joins TRBV6-4 and TRBJ2-1; the match to TRBD1 covers 9 bases. The CDR3 is 17 amino acids. The J segment lost 3 bases and the V segment lost 0 bases, leaving 6 bases of the junction unmatched. Germline assignment: CDR1 MRHNA and CDR2 SNTAGT. The DNA for the CDR3 is TGTGCCAGCAGTGACTCCAAGGGACAGGGCGTCTACAATGAGCAGTTCTTC. Protein product: CASSDSKGQGVYNEQFF.

This rearrangement joins TRBV5-1 to TRBJ1-1, with 7 bases aligning to TRBD1. Germline V gives CDR1 SGHRS, CDR2 YFSETQ. V lost 1 base and J lost 4; bases outside the gene matches: 7. The CDR3 runs to 15 residues. CDR3 residues: CASSLQTGSGTEAFF. CDR3 sequence (DNA): TGCGCCAGCAGCTTGCAGACAGGGTCGGGCACTGAAGCTTTCTTT.

The V and J genes are TRBV19 and TRBJ2-3; TRBD2 matches 8 bases. V lost 6 bases, J lost 4 bases, and 12 bases stayed unmatched. Germline V gives CDR1 LNHDA, CDR2 SQIVND (reference sequence). The CDR3 loop spans 16 amino acids. The CDR3 loop reads CASSTGPGLGPDTQYF. The CDR3 DNA follows: TGTGCCAGTAGCACAGGGCCGGGACTAGGACCAGATACGCAGTATTTT.

Here the CDR3 reads CASSELLGDRPNYGYTF. The CDR3 DNA is TGTGCCAGCAGTGAATTATTGGGAGACAGGCCTAACTATGGCTACACCTTC. The gene calls are TRBV6-1 and TRBJ1-2; TRBD1 is a possible D gene (6 bases). V dropped 2 bases and J dropped 0 bases, with 16 bases sitting between them. Germline-derived CDR1 and CDR2 are MNHNS and SASEGT. CDR3 length: 17 residues.

V and J are TRBV6-2 or TRBV6-3 and TRBJ1-2, with 12 bases identical to TRBD1. V shed 4 bases and J 5 bases; nucleotides not matched to a gene: 5. The CDR3 length is 15 residues. Per germline, CDR1 MNHEY and CDR2 SVGEGT. The CDR3 loop is CASSSGQGAGYGYTF. The CDR3 DNA reads TGTGCCAGCAGTTCGGGACAGGGGGCTGGGTATGGCTACACCTTC.

The rearrangement links TRBV24-1 to TRBJ2-1, with 9 positions matching TRBD2. The germline V gene has CDR1 KGHDR and CDR2 SFDVKD. There are 16 residues in the CDR3. With V trimmed by 3 bases and J by 6 bases, 8 bases remained unmatched. CDR3: CATSDQIVAGVNEQFF. For the CDR3, the DNA is TGTGCCACCAGTGATCAGATCGTAGCGGGAGTCAATGAGCAGTTCTTC.

The chain recombines TRBV27 with TRBJ1-2; D possibly corresponds to TRBD1 (6 bases). Germline CDR1 and CDR2: MNHEY and SMNVEV (reference sequence). V shed 5 bases and J shed 0 bases, with 13 bases lying between them. CDR3 length equals 15 residues. The CDR3 nucleotides are TGTGCCAGCAGTCAATACCGGACAGCTAACTATGGCTACACCTTC. Translation: CASSQYRTANYGYTF.

The chain carries TRBV5-4 and TRBJ2-3; D might be TRBD2 (6 bases). The CDR3 covers 14 residues. CDR1 SGHNT and CDR2 YYREEE come from the germline V gene (reference sequence). Deletions cut 5 bases from V and 7 bases from J, with 17 bases between. The CDR3 here is CASRFSGAANTQYF. DNA for the CDR3: TGTGCCAGCAGGTTTAGCGGAGCCGCGAATACGCAGTATTTT.

The genes are TRBV10-3 and TRBJ1-6; D is perhaps TRBD1 (6 bases). Germline V lookup: CDR1 ENHRY, CDR2 SYGVKD. Between the trimmed V and J ends, which lost 6 bases and 7 bases, there was a span of 19 bases. The CDR3 extends over 16 amino acids. Here the CDR3 reads CAISPTGSEGNSPLHF. In DNA, the CDR3 is TGTGCCATCAGCCCAACAGGGTCCGAGGGAAATTCACCCCTCCACTTT.

This CDR3 is CASSQTSGGAEQFF. The CDR3 coding sequence is TGTGCCAGCAGCCAAACTAGCGGGGGGGCTGAGCAGTTCTTC. The chain joins TRBV3-1 (or the pseudogene TRBV3-2) to TRBJ2-1, with 13 bases that match TRBD2. CDR1 and CDR2 (germline): LGHDT, YNNKEL (reference sequence). This CDR3 has 14 amino acids. V dropped 2 bases and J dropped 9; count of bases not matched to a gene: 1.

This chain uses TRBV5-1 with TRBJ2-3, with TRBD2 identical over 9 bases. With 7 bases clipped from V and 2 bases from J, the junction kept 14 bases outside the gene matches. The CDR3 is made up of 17 amino acids. From germline, CDR1 is SGHRS and CDR2 YFSETQ. The CDR3 loop reads CASGSGGWGGATDTQYF. CDR3 bases: TGCGCCAGCGGTAGCGGGGGATGGGGAGGGGCCACAGATACGCAGTATTTT. Full variable domain (rest looked up from reference TRBV5-1 and TRBJ2-3): KAGVTQTPRYLIKTRGQQVTLSCSPISGHRSVSWYQQTPGQGLQFLFEYFSETQRNKGNFPGRFSGRQFSNSRSEMNVSTLELGDSALYLCASGSGGWGGATDTQYFGPGTRLTVL.

The J gene is TRBJ1-1, the V gene TRBV15, with 8 bases lining up with TRBD1. The V segment lost 3 bases and the J segment 6 bases; nucleotides outside the gene matches: 3. The CDR3 runs 13 residues. Looked up from germline, CDR1 is LNHNV and CDR2 is YYDKDF (reference sequence). The CDR3 protein is CATSSDRGAEAFF. The CDR3, as DNA: TGTGCCACCAGCAGCGACAGGGGCGCTGAAGCTTTCTTT.

The sample holds a few counts of this clone. The CDR3 loop is CASSSFYSYGYTF. CDR3 bases: TGTGCCAGTAGTTCCTTCTACAGTTATGGCTACACCTTC. The chain recombines TRBV19 with TRBJ1-2; D remains unclear. CDR1 is LNHDA, CDR2 SQIVND, per germline (reference sequence). The CDR3 consists of 13 residues. V lost 5 bases, J lost 5 bases, and 12 bases lay in between.

The rearrangement joins TRBV20-1 to TRBJ1-2, with unresolved D. V lost 3 bases to trimming and J lost 1 base, with 9 bases between them. The germline CDR1 and CDR2 sequences are DFQATT and SNEGSKA (reference sequence). CDR3 length: 13 amino acids. The CDR3, as DNA: TGCAGTGCTAGTCCGGGGAATAACTATGGCTACACCTTC. It codes for CSASPGNNYGYTF.

V and J are TRBV2 and TRBJ2-3; the D is unclear. The CDR3 has 12 residues. V was clipped by 4 bases and J by 6 bases, with 8 bases between them. Germline lookup yields CDR1 SNHLY and CDR2 FYNNEI. CDR3 in amino acids: CASSGTPDTQYF. CDR3 nucleotide sequence: TGTGCCAGCAGTGGAACTCCGGATACGCAGTATTTT.

The chain carries TRBV5-1 and TRBJ2-2; tentative D call: TRBD2 (6 bases). Germline CDR1 SGHRS, CDR2 YFSETQ. CDR3 length equals 15 residues. V was shortened by 2 bases and J by 2 bases, with 10 bases between the two germline ends. The CDR3 reads CASSFGTVNTGELFF. Written as DNA, the CDR3 is TGCGCCAGCAGCTTTGGGACTGTTAACACCGGGGAGCTGTTTTTT.

The chain carries TRBV2 and TRBJ1-4; 9 positions match TRBD1. Germline V CDR1 and CDR2: SNHLY, FYNNEI. CDR3 size: 14 residues. Trimming took 6 bases from V and 10 from J; bases not matched to a gene: 9. CDR3 DNA: TGTGCCAGCAGGCCGGGACAGGGATTCGGAAAACTGTTTTTT. It is translated as CASRPGQGFGKLFF.

This clone occurred a few times. CDR3 amino acids: CSGQGSMTGDYGYTF. Written as DNA, the CDR3 is TGCAGCGGGCAGGGGAGTATGACAGGGGACTATGGCTACACCTTC. The chain is built from TRBV29-1 and TRBJ1-2; 8 nucleotides line up with TRBD1. Germline V gene sequence: CDR1 SQVTM, CDR2 ANQGSEA. CDR3 length: 15 residues. V lost 7 bases to trimming and J lost 3 bases; unmatched junction nucleotides: 13.

This clone was seen once. This CDR3 is CASSGGGGARDTQYF. DNA of the CDR3: TGCGCCAGCAGTGGGGGCGGGGGGGCCAGAGATACGCAGTATTTT. The J gene is TRBJ2-3, the V gene TRBV10-2, with 9 bases that match TRBD2. V lost 4 bases and J lost 5; bases outside the gene matches: 7. CDR1 WSHSY and CDR2 SAAADI come from the germline V gene. The CDR3 consists of 15 residues.

The table lists this clone with a count of one. V is TRBV28 and J is TRBJ2-7, with 8 bases lining up with TRBD1. The length of the CDR3 is 18 residues. Germline V gene lookup returns CDR1 MDHEN and CDR2 SYDVKM. V shed 5 bases, J shed 5 bases, and the junction held 20 bases outside the gene matches. CDR3 sequence: CASSNSPPKQGAGNEQYV. CDR3 bases: TGTGCCAGCAGTAATTCTCCACCTAAGCAGGGGGCAGGGAACGAGCAGTACGTC.

The CDR3 DNA follows: TGTGCCAGCAGTGAAGCAGGAGCCTCAATCTATGGCTACACCTTC. Its protein is CASSEAGASIYGYTF. The chain has TRBV6-1 and TRBJ1-2, with no clear D. V was shortened by 0 bases and J by 4 bases, with 12 bases between the two germline ends. The CDR3 covers 15 residues. Per germline, CDR1 MNHNS and CDR2 SASEGT.